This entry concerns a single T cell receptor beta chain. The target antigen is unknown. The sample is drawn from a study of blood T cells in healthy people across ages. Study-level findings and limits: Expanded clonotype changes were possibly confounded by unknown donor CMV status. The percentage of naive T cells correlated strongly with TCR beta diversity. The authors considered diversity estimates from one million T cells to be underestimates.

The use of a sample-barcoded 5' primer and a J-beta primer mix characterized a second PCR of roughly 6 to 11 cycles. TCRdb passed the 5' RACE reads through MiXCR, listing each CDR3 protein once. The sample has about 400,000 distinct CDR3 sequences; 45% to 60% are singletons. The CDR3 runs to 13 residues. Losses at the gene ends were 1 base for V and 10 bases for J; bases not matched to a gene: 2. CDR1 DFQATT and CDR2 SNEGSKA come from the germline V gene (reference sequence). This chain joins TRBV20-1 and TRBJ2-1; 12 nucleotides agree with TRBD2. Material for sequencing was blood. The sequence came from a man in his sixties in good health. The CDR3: CSARGTSGREQFF. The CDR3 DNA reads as TGCAGTGCTAGAGGAACTAGCGGGAGGGAGCAGTTCTTC.